Listed here are 24 T cell receptor beta chains from one sample, sequenced in a study of cytomegalovirus exposure and HLA in healthy donors. A multiplex PCR was run with 60 Vbeta primers and 13 Jbeta primers. This table comes from immunoSEQ multiplex PCR, and its TCRdb copy is limited to in-frame clones, with some not included. There are under 150,000 clones in the sample; about four fifths occur only once, and around 1.3% lies in the top ten. The specimen sequenced was PBMCs. These receptors all come from a woman between 40 and 55 years old in good health and CMV-seronegative.

The chain joins TRBV5-1 to TRBJ1-2, with D tentatively TRBD1 (6 bases). The CDR3 runs 15 residues. Per germline, CDR1 SGHRS and CDR2 YFSETQ. Trimming removed 0 bases from V and 4 bases from J, with 13 bases in between. CDR3 region: CASSLAYRASYGYTF. The CDR3, as DNA: TGCGCCAGCAGCTTGGCTTACAGGGCTTCCTATGGCTACACCTTC.

In its sample, this clone was seen once. The rearrangement joins TRBV20-1 to TRBJ1-4; no reliable D call. Between the trimmed V and J ends, which lost 1 base and 13 bases, there was a span of 10 bases. CDR3 length: 11 amino acids. Per the germline V gene, CDR1 is DFQATT and CDR2 is SNEGSKA (reference sequence). CDR3: CSARVEGGLFF. CDR3 in DNA: TGCAGTGCTAGAGTGGAGGGTGGACTGTTTTTT.

J is TRBJ1-2 and V is TRBV7-2; D possibly corresponds to TRBD1 (6 bases). With 4 bases removed from V and 2 bases from J, the gap between germline ends came to 11 bases. The germline V gene encodes CDR1 SGHTA and CDR2 FQGNSA. The CDR3 has 14 amino acids. The CDR3: CASSSRGKNYGYTF. DNA of the CDR3: TGTGCCAGCAGCTCCAGGGGAAAAAACTATGGCTACACCTTC.

This sequence joins TRBV7-9 and TRBJ1-1; D is ambiguous. With 4 bases removed from V and 3 bases from J, the gap between germline ends came to 12 bases. Germline V gene lookup returns CDR1 SEHNR and CDR2 FQNEAQ (reference sequence). CDR3 length: 14 residues. CDR3 protein: CASSSLREDTEAFF. CDR3 in DNA: TGTGCCAGCAGCTCCCTACGGGAGGACACTGAAGCTTTCTTT.

V usage is TRBV7-2 and J usage is TRBJ2-1; 10 nucleotides align to TRBD2. The germline V gene encodes CDR1 SGHTA and CDR2 FQGNSA. V dropped 5 bases and J dropped 9; count of bases not matched to a gene: 7. The CDR3 runs 14 residues. The CDR3 DNA reads as TGTGCCAGCAGCGAAGCGGGGGGGCCGGGTGAGCAGTTCTTC. Protein sequence: CASSEAGGPGEQFF.

There are a few counts of this clone. The genes are TRBV6-6 and TRBJ1-2; no definite D call. Trimming shortened V by 5 bases and J by 6 bases, and 16 bases separated the two germline ends. This CDR3 is 14 amino acids long. CDR1 and CDR2 (germline): MNHNY, SVGAGI (reference sequence). DNA of the CDR3: TGTGCCAGCAGTACCCTCCCCTTAAGCAATGGCTACACCTTC. Translating it yields CASSTLPLSNGYTF.

V and J are TRBV9 and TRBJ1-2, with a tentative D call TRBD1 (6 bases). This CDR3 comprises 15 residues. Trimming removed 3 bases from V and 4 bases from J, with 16 bases in between. CDR1 SGDLS and CDR2 YYNGEE come from the germline V gene. For the CDR3, the DNA is TGTGCCAGCAGCGCCATGGGACACAACCCCTATGGCTACACCTTC. Translation gives CASSAMGHNPYGYTF.

The rearrangement links TRBV4-2 to TRBJ1-6, with a tentative D call TRBD1 (5 bases). The CDR3 sequence is 18 residues long. The V gene's germline CDR1 is LGHNA and CDR2 YNFKEQ. The germline V and J ends were trimmed by 0 bases and 0 bases, with 12 bases remaining between them. In DNA form, the CDR3 reads TGTGCCAGCAGCCAAGATTACGGGGGTAGCTCCTATAATTCACCCCTCCACTTT. Amino acid sequence: CASSQDYGGSSYNSPLHF.

This rearrangement joins TRBV5-1 to TRBJ2-3; 7 bases fit TRBD1. The ends lost 7 bases at V and 6 bases at J; junction bases unmatched: 11. The CDR3 length is 14 residues. Germline CDR1 SGHRS, CDR2 YFSETQ. The CDR3 is CASSQGSAGDTQYF. In nucleotides, the CDR3 is TGCGCCAGCTCACAGGGGAGCGCAGGGGATACGCAGTATTTT. Full variable domain (outside the CDR3, taken from reference TRBV5-1 and TRBJ2-3): KAGVTQTPRYLIKTRGQQVTLSCSPISGHRSVSWYQQTPGQGLQFLFEYFSETQRNKGNFPGRFSGRQFSNSRSEMNVSTLELGDSALYLCASSQGSAGDTQYFGPGTRLTVL.

J is TRBJ1-6 and V is TRBV19; 10 nucleotides line up with TRBD1. Trimming at V came to 3 bases and at J to 7 bases, leaving 9 bases not matched to a gene. The CDR3 is 17 amino acids. CDR1 LNHDA and CDR2 SQIVND come from the germline V gene (reference sequence). CDR3 sequence reads: CASSMRWDRGQNSPLHF. As DNA, the CDR3 is TGTGCCAGTAGTATGAGATGGGACAGGGGACAGAATTCACCCCTCCACTTT.

The CDR3 nucleotides are TGTGCCAGCAGCTTAGTCTATGAGCAGTTCTTC. Translation: CASSLVYEQFF. The V gene is TRBV7-9, the J gene TRBJ2-1, with no clear D. This CDR3 spans 11 amino acids. Germline lookup yields CDR1 SEHNR and CDR2 FQNEAQ (reference sequence). With 1 base removed from V and 8 bases from J, the gap between germline ends came to 3 bases. The full variable domain, with the rest looked up from reference TRBV7-9 and TRBJ2-1, is DTGVSQNPRHKITKRGQNVTFRCDPISEHNRLYWYRQTLGQGPEFLTYFQNEAQLEKSRLLSDRFSAERPKGSFSTLEIQRTEQGDSAMYLCASSLVYEQFFGPGTRLTVL.

This clone was observed a handful of times. The gene calls are TRBV27 and TRBJ2-7; maybe TRBD1 (7 bases). The ends were cut back, 4 bases at V and 0 bases at J, with 16 bases in the middle. CDR3 size: 16 residues. Germline CDR1 and CDR2: MNHEY and SMNVEV (reference sequence). CDR3 sequence (DNA): TGTGCCAGCAGTTCACCGGGGGCAGGGGGCTCCTACGAGCAGTACTTC. Encoded protein: CASSSPGAGGSYEQYF.

The CDR3 nucleotides are TGCGCCAGCAGCCAAGATGGGGCAGGGTCACGCCGCCCCACCTTC. This codes for CASSQDGAGSRRPTF. The chain is built from TRBV4-3 and TRBJ1-2, with D possibly TRBD1 on 5 matching bases. The CDR3 totals 15 residues. The germline gives CDR1 LGHNA, CDR2 YSLEER. V lost 0 bases and J 13 bases, leaving 21 bases between the germline ends.

This chain connects TRBV27 to TRBJ2-1, with D perhaps matching TRBD1 (7 bases). V was trimmed by 2 bases and J by 15 bases, leaving 17 bases between them. The CDR3 sequence is 13 residues long. Germline CDR1 reads MNHEY; CDR2 reads SMNVEV (reference sequence). DNA of the CDR3: TGTGCCAGCAGTTTAGCGGGACAGACCCCAAGGTTCTTC. As protein: CASSLAGQTPRFF.

This clone is a singleton in its sample. The chain combines TRBV28 with TRBJ1-2; 8 nucleotides agree with TRBD1. The germline CDR1 and CDR2 sequences are MDHEN and SYDVKM. CDR3 length: 12 residues. V trimming: 10 bases; J trimming: 4 bases; junction bases outside the gene matches: 5. CDR3 nucleotide sequence: TGTGCCATCCTAGGACAGGGCTATGGCTACACCTTC. It yields the protein CAILGQGYGYTF.

A note on this clone: In the same sample, other DNA sequences code for this CDR3. The chain employs TRBV7-2 and TRBJ2-7; 10 bases are a match to TRBD2. Losses at the gene ends were 2 bases for V and 2 bases for J; bases not matched to a gene: 6. The CDR3 is made up of 16 amino acids. Per the germline V gene, CDR1 is SGHTA and CDR2 is FQGNSA. In nucleotides, the CDR3 is TGTGCCAGCAGCTTAAGTAGCGGGGGGACTGCCTACGAGCAGTACTTC. It translates to CASSLSSGGTAYEQYF.

The CDR3 coding sequence is TGCGCCAGCAGCTCGGGACAGGGGAAAACAACTAATGAAAAACTGTTTTTT. Residues: CASSSGQGKTTNEKLFF. The chain employs TRBV5-1 and TRBJ1-4, with 10 bases lining up with TRBD1. The CDR3 sequence is 17 residues long. Germline trimming cut 3 bases from V and 0 bases from J; bases unmatched to any gene: 5. Germline V gene data show CDR1 as SGHRS and CDR2 as YFSETQ. Using reference TRBV5-1 and TRBJ1-4 for the parts outside the CDR3, the full variable domain is KAGVTQTPRYLIKTRGQQVTLSCSPISGHRSVSWYQQTPGQGLQFLFEYFSETQRNKGNFPGRFSGRQFSNSRSEMNVSTLELGDSALYLCASSSGQGKTTNEKLFFGSGTQLSVL.

Remarks on this clone: The identical CDR3 is also encoded by other nucleotide sequences in the sample. The J gene is TRBJ1-1, the V gene TRBV18; D is possibly TRBD1 (6 bases). Trimming pared 2 bases from V and 5 bases from J, leaving 9 bases between. The CDR3 length is 13 residues. Germline loops: CDR1 KGHSH, CDR2 LQKENI. Here the CDR3 reads CASSPTGMTEAFF. The CDR3 DNA is TGTGCCAGCTCACCAACAGGGATGACTGAAGCTTTCTTT.

The chain carries TRBV5-4 and TRBJ2-5; D gene unclear. The germline V and J ends were trimmed by 0 bases and 7 bases, with 7 bases remaining between them. Germline V gene lookup returns CDR1 SGHNT and CDR2 YYREEE (reference sequence). This CDR3 is built from 12 residues. The CDR3 spells CASSLAGRTQYF. In nucleotides, the CDR3 is TGTGCCAGCAGCTTGGCTGGTAGGACCCAGTACTTC.

This clone was counted between two and nine times. This chain joins TRBV2 and TRBJ1-6; D may be TRBD1 (6 bases). V dropped 6 bases and J dropped 4 bases, with 13 bases sitting between them. Germline CDR1 SNHLY, CDR2 FYNNEI. The CDR3 runs to 15 residues. The CDR3 is CASSPTGNYNSPLHF. As DNA, the CDR3 is TGTGCCAGCAGCCCTACAGGGAATTATAATTCACCCCTCCACTTT.

The chain joins TRBV18 to TRBJ1-5; 12 bases line up with TRBD1. Per the germline V gene, CDR1 is KGHSH and CDR2 is LQKENI. Trimming removed 3 bases from V and 7 bases from J; junction bases left unmatched: 10. The CDR3 is 17 residues long. In DNA, the CDR3 is TGTGCCAGCTCACCGGGACAGGGGGCGAGCTTGGTCCAGCCCCAGCATTTT. It encodes CASSPGQGASLVQPQHF.

The gene calls are TRBV6-1 and TRBJ2-7; 13 nucleotides align to TRBD2. There are 14 residues in the CDR3. Germline-derived CDR1 and CDR2 are MNHNS and SASEGT. Losses at the gene ends were 5 bases for V and 3 bases for J; bases not matched to a gene: 1. The CDR3 sequence: CASSWTSGGYEQYF. For the CDR3, the DNA is TGTGCCAGCAGTTGGACTAGCGGGGGCTACGAGCAGTACTTC.

This sequence joins TRBV27 and TRBJ1-1, with D unclear. V was clipped by 2 bases and J by 6 bases, with 19 bases between them. The germline gives CDR1 MNHEY, CDR2 SMNVEV (reference sequence). The CDR3 has 16 amino acids. CDR3 sequence reads: CASSLMVLGRLAEAFF. As DNA, the CDR3 is TGTGCCAGCAGTTTAATGGTGTTGGGGAGGTTGGCTGAAGCTTTCTTT.

The V and J genes are TRBV2 and TRBJ1-2; D may be TRBD1 (5 bases). Trimming removed 6 bases at V and 4 bases at J, with 12 bases between. This CDR3 contains 13 residues. CDR1 and CDR2 from the germline V gene are SNHLY and FYNNEI. CDR3 nucleotides: TGTGCCAGCAGGGTGGTGGGGGGCTATGGCTACACCTTC. Its translation: CASRVVGGYGYTF.